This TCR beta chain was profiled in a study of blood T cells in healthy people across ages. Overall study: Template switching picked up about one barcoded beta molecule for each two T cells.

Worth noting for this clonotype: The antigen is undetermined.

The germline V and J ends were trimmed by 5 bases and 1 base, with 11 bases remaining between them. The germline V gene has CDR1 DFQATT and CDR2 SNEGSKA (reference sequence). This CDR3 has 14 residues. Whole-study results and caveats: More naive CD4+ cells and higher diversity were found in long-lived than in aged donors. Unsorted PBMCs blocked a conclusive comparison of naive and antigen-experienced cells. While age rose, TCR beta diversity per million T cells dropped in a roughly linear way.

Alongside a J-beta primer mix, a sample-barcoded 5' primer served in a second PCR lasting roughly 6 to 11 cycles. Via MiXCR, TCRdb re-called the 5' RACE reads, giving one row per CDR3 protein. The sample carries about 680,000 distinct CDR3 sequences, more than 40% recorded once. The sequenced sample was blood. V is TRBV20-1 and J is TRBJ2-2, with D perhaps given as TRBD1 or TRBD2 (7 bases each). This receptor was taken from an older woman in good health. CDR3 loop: CSAQGGENTGELFF. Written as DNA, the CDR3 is TGCAGTGCTCAGGGGGGGGAGAACACCGGGGAGCTGTTTTTT.